A selection of T cell receptor beta chains follows, all from one sample in a study of response to subunit inactivated influenza vaccine. TCRdb independently ran MiXCR on the RT-PCR reads; one entry per CDR3 protein. In the table there are 700,000 to 800,000 distinct CDR3 sequences, about 18% of which are singletons. The sequencing used PBMCs from blood, collected around 5 days after vaccination. All receptors come from a man in his forties or fifties who received an inactivated influenza vaccine. Each CDR3 is given with its conserved first and last residue. D genes are given only for firm matches. Clone size, where shown, is once, few, many, or a class for clones that have expanded.

j_call,d_call,v_call,clone_size,cdr3_nt,cdr3_aa
TRBJ2-7,NA,TRBV5-5,few,TGTGCCAGCAGCTTGTCGGGAGATACTATCTACGAGCAGTACTTC,CASSLSGDTIYEQYF
TRBJ1-2,NA,TRBV12-3/TRBV12-4,few,TGTGCCAGCAGTCAAGCGGAGAGCTATGGCTACACCTTC,CASSQAESYGYTF
TRBJ2-3,NA,TRBV12-3/TRBV12-4,few,TGTGCCAGCAGCAACAGGGTCGGCGCAGATACGCAGTATTTT,CASSNRVGADTQYF
TRBJ2-3,NA,TRBV20-1,few,TGCAGTGCTAGAGAGGACGGACGTAGCACAGATACGCAGTATTTT,CSAREDGRSTDTQYF
TRBJ2-7,NA,TRBV7-8,NA,TGTGCCAGCAGCTTAGCCGGGACATACGTCTCCTACGAGCAGTACTTC,CASSLAGTYVSYEQYF
TRBJ2-1,TRBD2,TRBV24-1,NA,TGTGCCACCAGTGACCGGAAGCGGGGGAGCTACAATGAGCAGTTCTTC,CATSDRKRGSYNEQFF
TRBJ2-7,NA,TRBV12-3/TRBV12-4,many,TGTGCCAGCAGTTTAGTCGGGGTTGGCTACGAGCAGTACTTC,CASSLVGVGYEQYF
TRBJ2-3,NA,TRBV20-1,NA,TGCAGTGCTCCAACAGGCCAAGGCACAGATACGCAGTATTTT,CSAPTGQGTDTQYF
TRBJ2-1,NA,TRBV2,many,TGTGCCAGCAATTCTATAAATGAGCAGTTCTTC,CASNSINEQFF
TRBJ2-4,TRBD1,TRBV6-1,many,TGTGCCAGCAGAACCGGGACAGGGGGCAAAAACATTCAGTACTTC,CASRTGTGGKNIQYF
TRBJ2-2,TRBD1,TRBV5-1,few,TGCGCCAGCAGCTTTGGACAGGGGCCGAACACCGGGGAGCTGTTTTTT,CASSFGQGPNTGELFF
TRBJ2-1,TRBD2,TRBV14,few,TGTGCCAGCTCCGAGGGAGCGGGGTCAAGAGACGAGCAGTTCTTC,CASSEGAGSRDEQFF
TRBJ2-3,NA,TRBV24-1,NA,TGTGCCACCAGTGATTTAGGGGGATTTAACACAGATACGCAGTATTTT,CATSDLGGFNTDTQYF
TRBJ2-1,TRBD2,TRBV3-1,few,TGTGCCAGCAGCCCCCTTGGACTAGCGGGGGGGCAGTTCTTC,CASSPLGLAGGQFF
TRBJ2-7,NA,TRBV5-6,many,TGTGCCAGCAGCTCAACGACAGCCTACGAGCAGTACTTC,CASSSTTAYEQYF
TRBJ1-5,NA,TRBV15,NA,TGTGCCACCAGCAGAGATTCGACAACCCGGCATTTT,CATSRDSTTRHF
TRBJ2-1,TRBD2,TRBV6-2/TRBV6-3,NA,TGTGCCAGCAGTTACAAGCGGGGGATCAATGAGCAGTTCTTC,CASSYKRGINEQFF
TRBJ2-7,TRBD2,TRBV29-1,many,TGCAGCGTAGAACTAGCGGAAGGGTTGCCGTACGAGCAGTACTTC,CSVELAEGLPYEQYF
TRBJ1-1,NA,TRBV19,few,TGTGCCAGTAGTATAGCACAGTTGAACACTGAAGCTTTCTTT,CASSIAQLNTEAFF
TRBJ2-2,NA,TRBV10-3,NA,TGTGCCATCAGTGAGATTTTAGGGCAGGGGAAGACCGGGGAGCTGTTTTTT,CAISEILGQGKTGELFF
TRBJ2-4,NA,TRBV5-5,few,TGTGCCAGCAGCCCTTGGATACAGGGCAAGAACATTCAGTACTTC,CASSPWIQGKNIQYF
TRBJ2-3,NA,TRBV5-1,NA,TGCGCCAGCAGCTTGCGAAACTCAGCCACAGATACGCAGTATTTT,CASSLRNSATDTQYF
TRBJ2-1,TRBD2,TRBV5-4,few,TGTGCCAGCAGCTTAGGGACTAGCGGTCAGAAGCAGTTCTTC,CASSLGTSGQKQFF
TRBJ2-7,TRBD2,TRBV20-1,few,TGCAGTGCTAAGCCGGGACTAGACTACGAGCAGTACTTC,CSAKPGLDYEQYF
TRBJ1-2,NA,TRBV10-3,NA,TGTGCCATCAGTGAGGAATGGGGGTTCTATGGCTACACCTTC,CAISEEWGFYGYTF
TRBJ2-5,NA,TRBV6-5,NA,TGTGCCAGCAGTTATAACAGGAAAGAGACCCAGTACTTC,CASSYNRKETQYF
TRBJ2-7,TRBD1,TRBV4-1,few,TGCGCCAGCAGCCAAGAAGTCTTGACAGGGCCCTACGAGCAGTACTTC,CASSQEVLTGPYEQYF